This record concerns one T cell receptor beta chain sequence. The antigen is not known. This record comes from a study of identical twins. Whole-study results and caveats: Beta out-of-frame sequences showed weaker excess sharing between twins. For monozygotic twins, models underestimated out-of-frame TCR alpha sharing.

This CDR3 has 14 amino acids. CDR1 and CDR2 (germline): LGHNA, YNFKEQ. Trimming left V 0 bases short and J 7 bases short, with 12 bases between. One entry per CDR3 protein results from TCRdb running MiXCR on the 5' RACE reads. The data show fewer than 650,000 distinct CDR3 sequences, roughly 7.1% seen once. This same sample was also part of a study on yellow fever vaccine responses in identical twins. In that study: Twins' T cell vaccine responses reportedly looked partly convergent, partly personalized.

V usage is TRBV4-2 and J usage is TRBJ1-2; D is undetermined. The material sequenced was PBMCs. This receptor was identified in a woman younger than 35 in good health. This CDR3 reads CASSQDGTVFGYTF. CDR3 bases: TGTGCCAGCAGCCAAGATGGCACAGTATTTGGCTACACCTTC.